This entry is about one T cell receptor (beta chain). The data originate from a study of OX40 agonist ivuxolimab in advanced cancers. Study-level information: In this cohort, patients received ivuxolimab, an agonistic anti-OX40 (CD134) antibody.

With 3 bases removed from V and 1 base from J, the gap between germline ends came to 12 bases. The CDR3 has 15 residues. The germline V gene encodes CDR1 MNHEY and CDR2 SVGAGI. Clones were read by immunoSEQ multiplex PCR, and TCRdb kept only the in-frame ones, dropping some. The profile shows more than 80,000 clones, around nine tenths of them singletons. Sequenced here: CD4+ or CD8+ T cells sorted from blood, sampled in a trial of the OX40 agonist ivuxolimab. The clonotype comes from an adult with an advanced solid tumor such as melanoma, head and neck, liver or kidney cancer. The chain combines TRBV6-5 with TRBJ1-1; tentative D call: TRBD1 (5 bases). This CDR3 reads CASSYARGTNTEAFF. In DNA, the CDR3 is TGTGCCAGCAGTTATGCCCGTGGGACGAACACTGAAGCTTTCTTT.